This TCR beta chain came from a study of T cell responses to AZD1222 COVID-19 vaccine. This clone was seen just once. Its cognate antigen is unknown. Here immunoSEQ multiplex PCR was the method, and the copy in TCRdb shows in-frame clones only, minus some. The sample carries fewer than 150,000 clones, approximately 86% recorded once. Points from the study as a whole: The donors showed a predominance of white British ancestry and of females, with possible underestimation of clonal diversity.

Trimming took off 4 bases at V and 5 bases at J, with 17 bases between the two ends. This CDR3 comprises 15 residues. From germline, CDR1 is SGHDT and CDR2 YYEEEE. This material consisted of peripheral blood, taken on day 0 of AZD1222 vaccination. The chain recombines TRBV5-6 with TRBJ2-3, with a weak D call TRBD2 (6 bases). This TCR came from an adult in good health. CDR3 in DNA: TGTGCCAGCAGCCCGTACGGGAGTATGGTAGATACGCAGTATTTT. Translating gives CASSPYGSMVDTQYF. Full variable domain (remainder filled in from reference TRBV5-6 and TRBJ2-3): DAGVTQSPTHLIKTRGQQVTLRCSPKSGHDTVSWYQQALGQGPQFIFQYYEEEERQRGNFPDRFSGHQFPNYSSELNVNALLLGDSALYLCASSPYGSMVDTQYFGPGTRLTVL.